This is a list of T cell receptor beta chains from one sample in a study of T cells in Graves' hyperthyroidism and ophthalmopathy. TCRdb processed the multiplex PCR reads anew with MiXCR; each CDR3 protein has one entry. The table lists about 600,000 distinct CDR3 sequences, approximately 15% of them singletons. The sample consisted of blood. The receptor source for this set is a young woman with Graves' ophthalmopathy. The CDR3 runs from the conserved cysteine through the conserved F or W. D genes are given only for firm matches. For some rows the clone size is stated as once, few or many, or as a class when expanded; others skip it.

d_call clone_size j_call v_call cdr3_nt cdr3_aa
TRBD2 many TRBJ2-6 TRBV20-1 TGCAGTGCTAGAGGATCTAGCGGGAGGGCTACCACTTTC CSARGSSGRATTF
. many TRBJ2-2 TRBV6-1 TGTGCCAGCAGTGATTCGGATCGGCGTACCGGGGAGCTGTTTTTT CASSDSDRRTGELFF
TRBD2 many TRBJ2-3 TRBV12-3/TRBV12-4 TGTGCCAGCAGTTACGGGACTAGCGGGATATTCGATACGCAGTATTTT CASSYGTSGIFDTQYF
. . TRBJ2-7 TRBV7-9 TGTGCCAGCACCCGGGACATCGGATACGAGCAGTACTTC CASTRDIGYEQYF
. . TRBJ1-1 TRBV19 TGTGCCAGTGGTTGGGGAGGCGGCACTGAAGCTTTCTTT CASGWGGGTEAFF
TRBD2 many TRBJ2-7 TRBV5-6 TGTGCCAGCAGGGGACTAGCTGACGAGCAGTACTTC CASRGLADEQYF
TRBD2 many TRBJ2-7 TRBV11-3 TGTGCCAGCAGCACCCGTAGCGGGAGGGCCCCCTACGAGCAGTACTTC CASSTRSGRAPYEQYF
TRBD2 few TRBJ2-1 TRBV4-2 TGTGCCAGCAGCCAACTCAGCGGGAAGGCCAATGAGCAGTTCTTC CASSQLSGKANEQFF
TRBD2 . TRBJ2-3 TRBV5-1 TGCGCCAGCAGCTTGACTAGCGGGAGAGATTCGAGCACAGATACGCAGTATTTT CASSLTSGRDSSTDTQYF
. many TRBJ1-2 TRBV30 TGTGCCTGGAGTAAGGGTAGCTATGGCTACACCTTC CAWSKGSYGYTF
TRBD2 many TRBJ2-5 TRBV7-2 TGTGCCAGCAGCTCACGCGCGGCGGGAGATAGTCGAGAGACCCAGTACTTC CASSSRAAGDSRETQYF
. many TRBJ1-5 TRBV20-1 TGCAGTGCTAGAGATTTAAACAGTCGCAATCAGCCCCAGCATTTT CSARDLNSRNQPQHF
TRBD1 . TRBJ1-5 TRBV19 TGTGCCAGTACCCCTATGGGACAGGGAGGCAATCAGCCCCAGCATTTT CASTPMGQGGNQPQHF
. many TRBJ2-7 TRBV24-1 TGTGCCATTGGTGCAGCGGCCTACGAGCAGTACTTC CAIGAAAYEQYF
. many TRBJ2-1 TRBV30 TGTGCCTGGAGTGCCTCCTACAATGAGCAGTTCTTC CAWSASYNEQFF
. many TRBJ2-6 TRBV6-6 TGTGCCAGCAGTTACGGGACGCATGGACCCACTCTCTCTGGGGCCAACGTCCTGACTTTC CASSYGTHGPTLSGANVLTF
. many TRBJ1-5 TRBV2 TGTGCCAGCAGTGAATTCGCTACCGCTAGCAATCAGCCCCAGCATTTT CASSEFATASNQPQHF
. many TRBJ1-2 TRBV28 TGTGCCAGCAGTTTAACTCGAATGGACTTTCGCGGCTACACCTTC CASSLTRMDFRGYTF
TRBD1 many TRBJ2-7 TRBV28 TGTGCCAGCACCAGGGACAGGGTTTCCTACGAGCAGTACTTC CASTRDRVSYEQYF
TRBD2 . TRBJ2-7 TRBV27 TGTGCCAGCAGTTTGTCTAGCGGAGGTCGGGAGCAGTACTTC CASSLSSGGREQYF
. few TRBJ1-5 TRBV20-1 TGCAGTGCTAGAGATCTGGACAGCGTCAATCAGCCCCAGCATTTT CSARDLDSVNQPQHF
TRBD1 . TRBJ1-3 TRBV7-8 TGTGCCAGCAGCTTAGTGGTCAGACCCGGGAGGGGGCTCTCTGGAAACACCATATATTTT CASSLVVRPGRGLSGNTIYF
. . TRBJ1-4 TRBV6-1 TGTGCCAGCAGTGAAGGACCCGCAACTAATGAAAAACTGTTTTTT CASSEGPATNEKLFF
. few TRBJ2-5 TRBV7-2 TGTGTCAGCAGCTCACGGGAGTTAGGAGAGACCCAGTACTTC CVSSSRELGETQYF
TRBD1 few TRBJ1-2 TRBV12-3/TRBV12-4 TGTGCCAGCAGTCCCGGGACAGCTGAGGGTGGCTACACCTTC CASSPGTAEGGYTF
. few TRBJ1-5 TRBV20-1 TGCAGTGCTAGGAGGGCGAATCAGCCCCAGCATTTT CSARRANQPQHF
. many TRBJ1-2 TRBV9 TGTGCCAGCGACGAACAGGGAAAATATGGCTACACCTTC CASDEQGKYGYTF
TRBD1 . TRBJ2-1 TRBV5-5 TGTGCCAGCAGCCAAGTTGGGGAGACAGGGGGTGGGAATGAGCAGTTCTTC CASSQVGETGGGNEQFF
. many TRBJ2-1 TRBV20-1 TGCAGTGCCCTGAGGAGACAGGATTACAATGAGCAGTTCTTC CSALRRQDYNEQFF
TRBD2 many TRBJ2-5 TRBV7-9 TGTGCCAGCAGCTTTGGGTCTAGCGGGAGGGCCTCAAGAGAGACCCAGTACTTC CASSFGSSGRASRETQYF
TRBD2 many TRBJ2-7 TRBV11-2 TGTGCCAGCAGCCCCAGAGGGGCGGGGGAGGAGCAGTACTTC CASSPRGAGEEQYF
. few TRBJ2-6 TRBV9 TGTGCCAGCAGCGTTACTCAGGGGTCTGGGGCCAACGTCCTGACTTTC CASSVTQGSGANVLTF
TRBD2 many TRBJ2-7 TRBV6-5 TGTGCCAGCAGTTACTCAGCGGGAGGGCCCATCGAGCAGTACTTC CASSYSAGGPIEQYF
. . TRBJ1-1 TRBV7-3 TGTGCCAGCAGCTCGACAGGTCCGGGGGAGGCTTTCTTT CASSSTGPGEAFF
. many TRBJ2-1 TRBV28 TGTGCCAGCACCTCCCCCCCTTACAATGAGCAGTTCTTC CASTSPPYNEQFF
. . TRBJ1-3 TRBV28 TGTGCCAGCCGCCGGGGGGGAGCTTCTGGAAACACCATATATTTT CASRRGGASGNTIYF
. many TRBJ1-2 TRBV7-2 TGTGCCAGCAGCTTTTTAGATGGCTACACCTTC CASSFLDGYTF
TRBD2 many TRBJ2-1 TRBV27 TGTGCCAGCAGTTCGAGACTAGCGATGAATGAGCAGTTCTTC CASSSRLAMNEQFF
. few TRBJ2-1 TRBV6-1 TGTGCCAGCATCACGGACTTCAACAATGAGCAGTTCTTC CASITDFNNEQFF
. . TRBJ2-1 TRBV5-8 TGTGCCAGCAGCTGGGCAGTGCGCAATGAGCAGTTCTTC CASSWAVRNEQFF
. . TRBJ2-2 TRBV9 TGTGCCAGCAGCCCCTCCCCCCCCGGGGAGCTGTTTTTT CASSPSPPGELFF
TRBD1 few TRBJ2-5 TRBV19 TGTGCCAGTAAAGGACAGGTGGGCCAAGAGACCCAGTACTTC CASKGQVGQETQYF
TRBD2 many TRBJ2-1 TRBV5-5 TGTGCCAGCAGCGGACACCCAACTAGCGGGAGGGGCAATGAGCAGTTCTTC CASSGHPTSGRGNEQFF
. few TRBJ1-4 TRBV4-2 TGTGCCAGCAGCTCAGGCCAGGGAGACGGTTGGAATGAAAAACTGTTTTTT CASSSGQGDGWNEKLFF
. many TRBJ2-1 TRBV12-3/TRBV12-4 TGTGCCAGCAGTTTACGTTTCCCGTCAAATGAGCAGTTCTTC CASSLRFPSNEQFF
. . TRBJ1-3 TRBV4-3 TGCGCCGCCGGGTCGGCTCTCGGAAACACCATATATTTT CAAGSALGNTIYF
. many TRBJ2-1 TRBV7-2 TGTGCCAGCAGCTTACGAGCCTACACAAGTTTCCCCAACAATGAGCAGTTCTTC CASSLRAYTSFPNNEQFF
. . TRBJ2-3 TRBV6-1 TGTGCCAGCACCCCACCTAGGCACACAGATACGCAGTATTTT CASTPPRHTDTQYF
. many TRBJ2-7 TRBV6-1 TGTGCCAGCAGTTCCCAGGGCCTAATCTACGAGCAGTACTTC CASSSQGLIYEQYF
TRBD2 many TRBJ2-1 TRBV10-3 TGTGCCATCAGTGATGGTAGCGGGAGCGGGGATGAGCAGTTCTTC CAISDGSGSGDEQFF
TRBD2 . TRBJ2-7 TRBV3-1 TGTGCCAGCAGCCCTGGGGTAGCGGGAGTTTACGAGCAGTACTTC CASSPGVAGVYEQYF
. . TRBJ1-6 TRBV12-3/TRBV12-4 TGTGCCAGCAGTTTCGGGACACAGAATTCACCCCTCCACTTT CASSFGTQNSPLHF
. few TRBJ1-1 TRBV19 TGTGCCACACAGGTGTGGACTGAAGCTTTCTTT CATQVWTEAFF
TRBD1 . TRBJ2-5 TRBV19 TGTGCCAGTAGTACCACCGGGACAGGGAGAGAGACCCAGTACTTC CASSTTGTGRETQYF
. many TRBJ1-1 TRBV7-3 TGTGCCAGCAGTACAAATCCCGACAGGACCACTGAAGCTTTCTTT CASSTNPDRTTEAFF
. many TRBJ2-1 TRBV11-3 TGTGCCAGCAGCTTAGGTTCCAATGAGCAGTTCTTC CASSLGSNEQFF
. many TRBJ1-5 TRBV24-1 TGTGCCACCAGTTACAGGGCGGATCAGCCCCAGCATTTT CATSYRADQPQHF
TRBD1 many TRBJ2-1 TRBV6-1 TGTGCCAGCAGTGAACAGGGGGTCAGATACAATGAGCAGTTCTTC CASSEQGVRYNEQFF
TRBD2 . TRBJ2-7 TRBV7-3 TGTGCCAGCAGCTTAAGGGGCGGGAGTGGGGGCTACGAGCAGTACTTC CASSLRGGSGGYEQYF